Listed below are T cell receptor beta chains from one sample, sequenced in a study of blood T cell repertoires in COVID-19. Assay used: immunoSEQ multiplex PCR; TCRdb lists only in-frame clones, some missing. The sample comprises around 150,000 clones, just over 85% of which are singletons, and around 3.5% rests with the top ten. The sequenced material came from peripheral blood. Receptor source: a man between 65 and 85 years old with acute or convalescent COVID-19. The CDR3 runs from the conserved cysteine through the conserved F or W. The order of the fields is V gene, J gene, D gene, clone size, CDR3 DNA, CDR3 protein. The D gene is left open where the match is weak. A row's size may be missing; if present it is once, few, many or a size class.

v_call: TRBV9; j_call: TRBJ1-1; d_call: -; clone_size: -; cdr3_nt: TGTGCCAGCAGCTTTAGCGATAACACTGAAGCTTTCTTT; cdr3_aa: CASSFSDNTEAFF
v_call: TRBV5-1; j_call: TRBJ2-7; d_call: TRBD2; clone_size: -; cdr3_nt: TGCGCCAGCAGCCCACTGCAACTAGCGGGGTTCTCCTACGAGCAGTACTTC; cdr3_aa: CASSPLQLAGFSYEQYF
v_call: TRBV4-2; j_call: TRBJ2-2; d_call: TRBD2; clone_size: -; cdr3_nt: TGTGCCAGCAGCCAAGATTCAGCGGGAGGGCCAATCGGGGAGCTGTTTTTT; cdr3_aa: CASSQDSAGGPIGELFF
v_call: TRBV5-1; j_call: TRBJ2-1; d_call: -; clone_size: -; cdr3_nt: TGCGCCAGCAGCTTGGCAGGGTTCCACAATGAGCAGTTCTTC; cdr3_aa: CASSLAGFHNEQFF
v_call: TRBV28; j_call: TRBJ1-1; d_call: TRBD1; clone_size: -; cdr3_nt: TGTGCCAGCAGTTTAACAGGGGGCACTGAAGCTTTCTTT; cdr3_aa: CASSLTGGTEAFF
v_call: TRBV9; j_call: TRBJ1-6; d_call: -; clone_size: -; cdr3_nt: TGTGCCAGCAGCACAGGAGTGAATTCACCCCTCCACTTT; cdr3_aa: CASSTGVNSPLHF
v_call: TRBV27; j_call: TRBJ2-2; d_call: -; clone_size: -; cdr3_nt: TGTGCCAGCAGTTTACTAACGAACACCGGGGAGCTGTTTTTT; cdr3_aa: CASSLLTNTGELFF
v_call: TRBV24-1; j_call: TRBJ2-1; d_call: TRBD2; clone_size: many; cdr3_nt: TGTGCCACCGGGACTAGCGGGAGGGGATCCGGCAGTGAGCAGTTCTTC; cdr3_aa: CATGTSGRGSGSEQFF
v_call: TRBV19; j_call: TRBJ1-2; d_call: TRBD1; clone_size: few; cdr3_nt: TGTGCCAGTAGTATAACCGCTACAGGGGGATACTATGGCTACACCTTC; cdr3_aa: CASSITATGGYYGYTF
v_call: TRBV28; j_call: TRBJ1-4; d_call: TRBD1; clone_size: -; cdr3_nt: TGTGCCAGCAGCGTCACAGGGGGAACCTCTCGGAAACTGTTTTTT; cdr3_aa: CASSVTGGTSRKLFF
v_call: TRBV28; j_call: TRBJ2-1; d_call: TRBD2; clone_size: -; cdr3_nt: TGTGCCAGCAGTTTTCAGCGGGACCGCTCCTACAATGAGCAGTTCTTC; cdr3_aa: CASSFQRDRSYNEQFF
v_call: TRBV4-1; j_call: TRBJ2-1; d_call: TRBD2; clone_size: few; cdr3_nt: TGCGCCAGCAGCCAAGAGGCGGGAGGGAACTACAATGAGCAGTTCTTC; cdr3_aa: CASSQEAGGNYNEQFF
v_call: TRBV4-1; j_call: TRBJ1-2; d_call: TRBD1; clone_size: -; cdr3_nt: TGCGCCAGCAGCCAACCTGGACAGGGGATCTACACCTTC; cdr3_aa: CASSQPGQGIYTF
v_call: TRBV25-1; j_call: TRBJ2-1; d_call: -; clone_size: -; cdr3_nt: TGTGCCAGCAGTTCCCAGGGGTTAACTAGTGTTCTCGATGAGCAGTTCTTC; cdr3_aa: CASSSQGLTSVLDEQFF
v_call: TRBV10-3; j_call: TRBJ2-7; d_call: TRBD2; clone_size: -; cdr3_nt: TGTGCCATCAGTGACCCAGGACTAGCGGGTCCCCGCTCCTACGAGCAGTACTTC; cdr3_aa: CAISDPGLAGPRSYEQYF
v_call: TRBV5-1; j_call: TRBJ2-3; d_call: TRBD2; clone_size: -; cdr3_nt: TGCGCCAGCAGCTTCTCCCCTGGCGGGAGCTACACAGATACGCAGTATTTT; cdr3_aa: CASSFSPGGSYTDTQYF
v_call: TRBV7-8; j_call: TRBJ1-1; d_call: -; clone_size: -; cdr3_nt: TGTGCCAGCAGCTTAGTTTCAGGGTGGGGTACTGAAGCTTTCTTT; cdr3_aa: CASSLVSGWGTEAFF
v_call: TRBV7-9; j_call: TRBJ2-7; d_call: TRBD2; clone_size: -; cdr3_nt: TGTGCCAGCAGCTCCTGGGGGACTAGTCGGTCCTACGAGCAGTACTTC; cdr3_aa: CASSSWGTSRSYEQYF
v_call: TRBV18; j_call: TRBJ1-1; d_call: TRBD1; clone_size: -; cdr3_nt: TGTGCCAGCTCACCACAGACAGGGGGCATTGGAAGCACTGAAGCTTTCTTT; cdr3_aa: CASSPQTGGIGSTEAFF
v_call: TRBV19; j_call: TRBJ1-6; d_call: -; clone_size: many; cdr3_nt: TGTGCCAGTAGGTATCGGCCGAAGGGGTATAATTCACCCCTCCACTTT; cdr3_aa: CASRYRPKGYNSPLHF
v_call: TRBV7-3; j_call: TRBJ2-3; d_call: TRBD1; clone_size: -; cdr3_nt: TGTGCCAGCAGCCCAGGCGGGACAGGAACCCGCACAGATACGCAGTATTTT; cdr3_aa: CASSPGGTGTRTDTQYF
v_call: TRBV18; j_call: TRBJ2-1; d_call: TRBD2; clone_size: few; cdr3_nt: TGTGCCAGCTCACCACCCGGACTAGCGGGAGGTGATGAGCAGTTCTTC; cdr3_aa: CASSPPGLAGGDEQFF
v_call: TRBV6-6; j_call: TRBJ1-2; d_call: -; clone_size: -; cdr3_nt: TGTGCCAGCAGCCCAGGGGTCGGCTATGGCTACACCTTC; cdr3_aa: CASSPGVGYGYTF
v_call: TRBV6-6; j_call: TRBJ2-5; d_call: TRBD2; clone_size: -; cdr3_nt: TGTGCCAGCAGCCCGTTAGCGGGAGCGGAGACCCAGTACTTC; cdr3_aa: CASSPLAGAETQYF
v_call: TRBV5-1; j_call: TRBJ2-1; d_call: -; clone_size: -; cdr3_nt: TGCGCCAGCAGCTTGCGTTCGCCGACTAGTGACTACAATGAGCAGTTCTTC; cdr3_aa: CASSLRSPTSDYNEQFF
v_call: TRBV5-1; j_call: TRBJ2-4; d_call: TRBD1; clone_size: -; cdr3_nt: TGCGCCAGCAGCTTAAACAGGGGGAACATTCAGTACTTC; cdr3_aa: CASSLNRGNIQYF
v_call: TRBV5-8; j_call: TRBJ1-1; d_call: -; clone_size: -; cdr3_nt: TGTGCCAGCAGCTTGGGCTGGGGCTCTGAAGCTTTCTTT; cdr3_aa: CASSLGWGSEAFF
v_call: TRBV7-9; j_call: TRBJ1-1; d_call: -; clone_size: -; cdr3_nt: TGTGCCAGCAGAGATTGGACAGAGAACACTGAAGCTTTCTTT; cdr3_aa: CASRDWTENTEAFF
v_call: TRBV5-1; j_call: TRBJ2-2; d_call: TRBD2; clone_size: -; cdr3_nt: TGCGCCAGCAGTGGTAGCGGGAGCCCAGGCACCGGGGAGCTGTTTTTT; cdr3_aa: CASSGSGSPGTGELFF
v_call: TRBV3-1/TRBV3-2; j_call: TRBJ2-1; d_call: TRBD2; clone_size: -; cdr3_nt: TGTGCCAGCAGCCAAGAAAGCGGGAGTTCCAATGAGCAGTTCTTC; cdr3_aa: CASSQESGSSNEQFF
v_call: TRBV19; j_call: TRBJ2-3; d_call: TRBD2; clone_size: -; cdr3_nt: TGTGCCAGTAGCGGGACTAGTCCAGATACGCAGTATTTT; cdr3_aa: CASSGTSPDTQYF
v_call: TRBV19; j_call: TRBJ1-2; d_call: -; clone_size: -; cdr3_nt: TGTGCCAGTAGTATGCCCCCGGAGGACTATGGCTACACCTTC; cdr3_aa: CASSMPPEDYGYTF
v_call: TRBV5-1; j_call: TRBJ1-1; d_call: -; clone_size: -; cdr3_nt: TGCGCCAGCAGCCTGATGACAGGAACTACTGAAGCTTTCTTT; cdr3_aa: CASSLMTGTTEAFF
v_call: TRBV19; j_call: TRBJ2-1; d_call: TRBD2; clone_size: -; cdr3_nt: TGTGCCAGTATGCCGGGACTAGCGGGAGGGAGCTCCTACAATGAGCAGTTCTTC; cdr3_aa: CASMPGLAGGSSYNEQFF
v_call: TRBV5-4; j_call: TRBJ2-7; d_call: TRBD2; clone_size: few; cdr3_nt: TGTGCCAGCAGCCCTGGGACTAGCGGGAGAGAGCAGTACTTC; cdr3_aa: CASSPGTSGREQYF
v_call: TRBV4-2; j_call: TRBJ2-2; d_call: -; clone_size: -; cdr3_nt: TGTGCCAGCAGCCAGGGCCCTTCGAACACCGGGGAGCTGTTTTTT; cdr3_aa: CASSQGPSNTGELFF
v_call: TRBV6-2/TRBV6-3; j_call: TRBJ2-7; d_call: -; clone_size: -; cdr3_nt: TGTGCCAGCAGTTTCTCCTTTAACAGGGACTACGAGCAGTACTTC; cdr3_aa: CASSFSFNRDYEQYF
v_call: TRBV5-4; j_call: TRBJ2-7; d_call: TRBD1; clone_size: -; cdr3_nt: TGTGCCAGCAGCACTCCGGGACAGACTTTTTACGAGCAGTACTTC; cdr3_aa: CASSTPGQTFYEQYF
v_call: TRBV6-5; j_call: TRBJ2-2; d_call: -; clone_size: few; cdr3_nt: TGTGCCAGCAGTTACTCGAGGGTTGGTACCGGGGAGCTGTTTTTT; cdr3_aa: CASSYSRVGTGELFF
v_call: TRBV9; j_call: TRBJ1-4; d_call: -; clone_size: -; cdr3_nt: TGTGCCAGCAGCGTAAACCCTGGAGGGGATGAAAAACTGTTTTTT; cdr3_aa: CASSVNPGGDEKLFF
v_call: TRBV19; j_call: TRBJ2-1; d_call: -; clone_size: -; cdr3_nt: TGTGCCAGTAGTCACGGGACAATCGACAATGAGCAGTTCTTC; cdr3_aa: CASSHGTIDNEQFF
v_call: TRBV18; j_call: TRBJ1-1; d_call: TRBD1; clone_size: -; cdr3_nt: TGTGCCAGCTCACCGAGACAGGGGGCGGGCACTGAAGCTTTCTTT; cdr3_aa: CASSPRQGAGTEAFF
v_call: TRBV28; j_call: TRBJ2-5; d_call: -; clone_size: -; cdr3_nt: TGTGCCAGCAGTTTTGAAGGGGGACAGTACTTC; cdr3_aa: CASSFEGGQYF
v_call: TRBV2; j_call: TRBJ2-7; d_call: TRBD2; clone_size: -; cdr3_nt: TGTGCCAGCAGCCAAGCAAAACTAGCGGGGGCCTACGAGCAGTACTTC; cdr3_aa: CASSQAKLAGAYEQYF
v_call: TRBV5-1; j_call: TRBJ2-1; d_call: -; clone_size: few; cdr3_nt: TGCGCCAGCAGCTTCCAACAGGGAAATGAGCAGTTCTTC; cdr3_aa: CASSFQQGNEQFF
v_call: TRBV9; j_call: TRBJ1-1; d_call: TRBD1; clone_size: -; cdr3_nt: TGTGCCAGCAGCGTGACAGGGGGTGGCACTGAAGCTTTCTTT; cdr3_aa: CASSVTGGGTEAFF
v_call: TRBV27; j_call: TRBJ2-7; d_call: TRBD2; clone_size: -; cdr3_nt: TGTGCCAGCAGTCCAAATTCCGGGACTAGCGGGAGCGAGCAGTACTTC; cdr3_aa: CASSPNSGTSGSEQYF
v_call: TRBV9; j_call: TRBJ2-5; d_call: -; clone_size: -; cdr3_nt: TGTGCCAGCAGCGTAGGTGGGGGGACGGGCCACCAAGAGACCCAGTACTTC; cdr3_aa: CASSVGGGTGHQETQYF
v_call: TRBV5-1; j_call: TRBJ1-5; d_call: TRBD1; clone_size: -; cdr3_nt: TGCGCCAGCAGCTTGGGTGCAGGGGGCGCGAATCAGCCCCAGCATTTT; cdr3_aa: CASSLGAGGANQPQHF
v_call: TRBV7-3; j_call: TRBJ2-1; d_call: TRBD2; clone_size: -; cdr3_nt: TGTGCCAGCAGCCCGAGGGGACTAGCGGGAGGTCGGGATGAGCAGTTCTTC; cdr3_aa: CASSPRGLAGGRDEQFF
v_call: TRBV28; j_call: TRBJ2-7; d_call: -; clone_size: -; cdr3_nt: TGTGCCAGCAGTTTGTCACCTAGGCAGTACTTC; cdr3_aa: CASSLSPRQYF
v_call: TRBV2; j_call: TRBJ2-2; d_call: TRBD2; clone_size: few; cdr3_nt: TGTGCCAGCAGTGTCCTAGCGGGAGAGAGGGGGGAGCTGTTTTTT; cdr3_aa: CASSVLAGERGELFF
v_call: TRBV14; j_call: TRBJ2-5; d_call: -; clone_size: -; cdr3_nt: TGTGCCAGCAGCCAAGTTCAGCAAGAGACCCAGTACTTC; cdr3_aa: CASSQVQQETQYF
v_call: TRBV5-4; j_call: TRBJ1-1; d_call: -; clone_size: -; cdr3_nt: TGTGCCAGCAGCTTTTCGAGGCTGAACACTGAAGCTTTCTTT; cdr3_aa: CASSFSRLNTEAFF
v_call: TRBV20-1; j_call: TRBJ1-1; d_call: -; clone_size: -; cdr3_nt: TGCAGTGCTAGTATCGGTTATCGGGGGTTGGGAACTGAAGCTTTCTTT; cdr3_aa: CSASIGYRGLGTEAFF
v_call: TRBV9; j_call: TRBJ2-7; d_call: TRBD1; clone_size: -; cdr3_nt: TGTGCCAGCAGCGCTAGGACAGGGGCATTCTACGAGCAGTACTTC; cdr3_aa: CASSARTGAFYEQYF